The T cell receptor (beta chain) under discussion was sequenced for a study of CD8 T cells in ankylosing spondylitis. Study-wide findings and caveats: For ankylosing spondylitis blood, a TCR beta motif of roughly 8 highly homologous variants appeared characteristic. Disease-linked clones reportedly concentrated significantly in matched ankylosing spondylitis synovial fluid. Earlier reports found some motif variants in synovial fluid and blood in reactive arthritis.

The germline V gene encodes CDR1 ENHRY and CDR2 SYGVKD. The CDR3 spans 11 residues. V was shortened by 7 bases and J by 7 bases, with 11 bases between the two germline ends. Worth noting for this clonotype: Its antigen is currently unknown.

In making TCR beta libraries, quantitative 5'-RACE with molecular barcodes was used. From the 5' RACE reads, TCRdb called clonotypes with MiXCR, one entry per CDR3 protein. Among more than 650,000 distinct CDR3 sequences listed, about 10% were seen once. The rearrangement uses TRBV10-3 and TRBJ2-7; no reliable D call. The receptor was isolated from a male donor with ankylosing spondylitis. The sequenced material came from blood, either unsorted or a sorted T cell fraction (not recorded which). The CDR3 spells CAITTWKEQYF. The CDR3 region has the DNA TGTGCCATCACCACATGGAAGGAGCAGTACTTC.